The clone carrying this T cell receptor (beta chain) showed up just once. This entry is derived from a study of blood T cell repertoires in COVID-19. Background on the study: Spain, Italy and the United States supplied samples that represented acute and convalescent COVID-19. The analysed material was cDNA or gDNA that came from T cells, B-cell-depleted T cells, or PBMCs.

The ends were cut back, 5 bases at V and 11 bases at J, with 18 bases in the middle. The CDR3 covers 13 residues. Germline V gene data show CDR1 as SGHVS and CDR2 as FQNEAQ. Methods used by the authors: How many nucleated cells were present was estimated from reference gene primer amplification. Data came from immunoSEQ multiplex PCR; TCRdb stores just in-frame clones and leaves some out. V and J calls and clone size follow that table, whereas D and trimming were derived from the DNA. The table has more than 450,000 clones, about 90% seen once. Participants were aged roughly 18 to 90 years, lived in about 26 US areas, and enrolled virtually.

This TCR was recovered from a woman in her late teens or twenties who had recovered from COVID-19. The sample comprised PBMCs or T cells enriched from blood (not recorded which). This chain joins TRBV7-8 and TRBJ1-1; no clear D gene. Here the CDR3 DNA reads TGTGCCAGCAGCCCCCCCTTGAGGGTCGGGGCTTTCTTT. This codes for CASSPPLRVGAFF.